These 6 T cell receptor beta chains were all obtained from the same sample, sequenced in a study of T cells in Graves' hyperthyroidism and ophthalmopathy. Researchers amplified the TCR beta CDR3 regions from RNA transcripts. HTBI primers drove first-round RT-PCR of the TCR CDR3. In TCRdb, the multiplex PCR reads were re-called with MiXCR into one record per CDR3 protein. The table has hundreds of thousands of distinct CDR3 sequences, 35% to 40% seen once; the top ten hold 8.9%. Specimen: blood. The receptors were gathered from a man between 18 and 29 years old with Graves' hyperthyroidism.

The gene calls are TRBV9 and TRBJ2-7; 10 nucleotides line up with TRBD1. This CDR3 is built from 18 residues. Trimming removed 4 bases from V and 2 bases from J; junction bases left unmatched: 15. Per the germline V gene, CDR1 is SGDLS and CDR2 is YYNGEE. CDR3 region: CASSQSNLPGQGTYEQYF. The CDR3 coding sequence is TGTGCCAGCAGCCAAAGTAACCTCCCGGGACAGGGGACCTACGAGCAGTACTTC.

This rearrangement joins TRBV7-9 to TRBJ1-1; D may be TRBD1 (5 bases). The CDR3 is 15 residues long. In germline, CDR1 is SEHNR, CDR2 FQNEAQ (reference sequence). Trimming left V 5 bases short and J 1 base short, with 14 bases between. The CDR3 sequence: CASSTNHDRNTEAFF. In DNA, the CDR3 is TGTGCCAGCAGCACCAACCACGACAGGAACACTGAAGCTTTCTTT.

The chain has TRBV7-6 and TRBJ1-2, with a weak D call TRBD1 (5 bases). CDR1 and CDR2 (germline): SGHVS, FNYEAQ. Trimming removed 7 bases at V and 7 bases at J, with 10 bases between. This CDR3 spans 11 amino acids. This CDR3 reads CASIAGTGYTF. Written as DNA, the CDR3 is TGTGCCAGCATAGCGGGGACTGGCTACACCTTC.

The rearrangement links TRBV10-3 to TRBJ2-7; TRBD2 aligns across 16 bases. V lost 3 bases to trimming and J lost 5 bases; unmatched junction nucleotides: 4. CDR3 length: 16 amino acids. CDR1 and CDR2 from the germline V gene are ENHRY and SYGVKD. The DNA of the CDR3 is TGTGCCATCAGTGACGGGACTAGCGGGGGGGCTAACGAGCAGTACTTC. Translating it yields CAISDGTSGGANEQYF.

The chain links TRBV6-5 to TRBJ1-2; D is perhaps TRBD1 (5 bases). The CDR3 extends over 14 amino acids. Germline V gives CDR1 MNHEY, CDR2 SVGAGI. Trimming removed 6 bases from V and 0 bases from J, with 11 bases in between. In nucleotides, the CDR3 is TGTGCCAGCAGATTACAGGCAACTAACTATGGCTACACCTTC. Protein: CASRLQATNYGYTF.

The genes are TRBV7-2 and TRBJ2-5; no definite D call. The V end lost 3 bases, the J end lost 6 bases, and 5 bases lay between the germline ends. CDR3 length: 11 amino acids. The germline gives CDR1 SGHTA, CDR2 FQGNSA. The CDR3 nucleotides read TGTGCCAGCAGCTTCGCCCAGACCCAGTACTTC. Encoded protein: CASSFAQTQYF.